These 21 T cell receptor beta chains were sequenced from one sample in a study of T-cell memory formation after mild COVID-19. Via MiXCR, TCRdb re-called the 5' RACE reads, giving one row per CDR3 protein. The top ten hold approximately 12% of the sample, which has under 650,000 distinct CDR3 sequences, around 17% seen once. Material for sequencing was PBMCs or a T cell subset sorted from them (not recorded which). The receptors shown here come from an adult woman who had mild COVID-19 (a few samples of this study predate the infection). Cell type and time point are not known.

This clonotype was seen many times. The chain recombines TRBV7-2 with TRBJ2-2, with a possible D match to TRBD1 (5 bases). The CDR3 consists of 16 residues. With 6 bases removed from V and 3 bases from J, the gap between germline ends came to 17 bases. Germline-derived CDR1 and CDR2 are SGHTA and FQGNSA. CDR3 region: CASSPVKQVYTGELFF. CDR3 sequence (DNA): TGTGCCAGCAGTCCCGTCAAACAGGTGTACACCGGGGAGCTGTTTTTT.

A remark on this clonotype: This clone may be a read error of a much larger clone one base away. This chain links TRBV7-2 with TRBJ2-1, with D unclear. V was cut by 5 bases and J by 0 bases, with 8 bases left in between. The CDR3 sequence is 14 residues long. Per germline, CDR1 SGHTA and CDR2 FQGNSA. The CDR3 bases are TGTGCCAGCAGCCACCCGAGCTCCTACAATGAGCAGTTCTTC. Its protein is CASSHPSSYNEQFF.

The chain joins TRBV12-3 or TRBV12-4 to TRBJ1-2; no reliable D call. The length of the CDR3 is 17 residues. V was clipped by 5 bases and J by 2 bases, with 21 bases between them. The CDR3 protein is CASSPPKTLTVNYGYTF. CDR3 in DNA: TGTGCCAGCAGTCCCCCCAAAACCCTCACCGTAAACTATGGCTACACCTTC.

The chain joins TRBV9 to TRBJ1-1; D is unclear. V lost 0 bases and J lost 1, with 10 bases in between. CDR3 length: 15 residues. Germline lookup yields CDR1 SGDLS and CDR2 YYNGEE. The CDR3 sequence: CASSVDLFANTEAFF. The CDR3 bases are TGTGCCAGCAGCGTAGATCTCTTCGCGAACACTGAAGCTTTCTTT.

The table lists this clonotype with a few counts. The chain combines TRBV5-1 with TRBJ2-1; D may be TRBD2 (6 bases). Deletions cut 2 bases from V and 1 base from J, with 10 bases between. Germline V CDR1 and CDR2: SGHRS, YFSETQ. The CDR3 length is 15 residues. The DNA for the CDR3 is TGCGCCAGCAGCTTCAGCGGGCCTTCCTACAATGAGCAGTTCTTC. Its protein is CASSFSGPSYNEQFF.

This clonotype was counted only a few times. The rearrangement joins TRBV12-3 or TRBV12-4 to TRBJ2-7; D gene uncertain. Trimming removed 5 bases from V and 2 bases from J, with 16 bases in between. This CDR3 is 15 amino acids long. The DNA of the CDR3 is TGTGCCAGCAGTCTTGTCCCCGCAGAACCCTACGAGCAGTACTTC. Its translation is CASSLVPAEPYEQYF.

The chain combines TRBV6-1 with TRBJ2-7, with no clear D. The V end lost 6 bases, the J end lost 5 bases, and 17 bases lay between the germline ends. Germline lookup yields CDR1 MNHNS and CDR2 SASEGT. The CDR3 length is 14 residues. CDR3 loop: CASSLRTWVDEQYF. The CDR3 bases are TGTGCCAGCAGCCTCAGGACCTGGGTGGACGAGCAGTACTTC.

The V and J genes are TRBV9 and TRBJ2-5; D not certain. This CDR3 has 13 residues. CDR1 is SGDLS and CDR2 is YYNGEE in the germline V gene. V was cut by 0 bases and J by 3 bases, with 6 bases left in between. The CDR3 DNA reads TGTGCCAGCAGCGTAGGACGGGAAGAGACCCAGTACTTC. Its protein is CASSVGREETQYF.

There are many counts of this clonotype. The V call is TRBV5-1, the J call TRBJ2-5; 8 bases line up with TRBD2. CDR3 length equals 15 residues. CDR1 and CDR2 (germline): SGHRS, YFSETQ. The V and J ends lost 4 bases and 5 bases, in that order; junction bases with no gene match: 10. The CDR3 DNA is TGCGCCAGCAGCCGGGAGGGCCTGTTTGGTGAGACCCAGTACTTC. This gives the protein CASSREGLFGETQYF.

CDR3 sequence (DNA): TGTGCCAGCAGTTCGACAGGGTTTCAAGAAAAACTGTTTTTT. It is translated as CASSSTGFQEKLFF. This chain uses TRBV27 with TRBJ1-4; 7 bases fit TRBD1. This CDR3 contains 14 residues. CDR1 and CDR2 from the germline V gene are MNHEY and SMNVEV (reference sequence). V lost 4 bases, J lost 8 bases, and 7 bases stayed unmatched. Full variable domain (rest looked up from reference TRBV27 and TRBJ1-4): EAQVTQNPRYLITVTGKKLTVTCSQNMNHEYMSWYRQDPGLGLRQIYYSMNVEVTDKGDVPEGYKVSRKEKRNFPLILESPSPNQTSLYFCASSSTGFQEKLFFGSGTQLSVL.

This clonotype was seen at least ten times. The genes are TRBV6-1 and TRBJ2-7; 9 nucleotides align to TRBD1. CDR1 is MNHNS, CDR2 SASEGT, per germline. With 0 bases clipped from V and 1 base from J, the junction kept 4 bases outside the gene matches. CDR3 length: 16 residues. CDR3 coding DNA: TGTGCCAGCAGTGAAGCGATCGGGACAGGGTCCTACGAGCAGTACTTC. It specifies CASSEAIGTGSYEQYF.

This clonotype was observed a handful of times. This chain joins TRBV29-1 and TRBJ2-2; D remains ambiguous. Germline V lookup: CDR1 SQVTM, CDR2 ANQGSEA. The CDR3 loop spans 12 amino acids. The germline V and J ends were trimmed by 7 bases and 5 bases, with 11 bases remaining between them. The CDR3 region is CSARHGTGELFF. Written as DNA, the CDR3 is TGCAGCGCCAGGCACGGAACCGGGGAGCTGTTTTTT.

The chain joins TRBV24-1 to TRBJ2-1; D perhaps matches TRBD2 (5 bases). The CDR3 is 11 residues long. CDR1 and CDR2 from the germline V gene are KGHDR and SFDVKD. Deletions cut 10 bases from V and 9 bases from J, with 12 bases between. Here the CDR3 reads CATRSGFEQFF. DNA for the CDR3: TGTGCCACTAGAAGCGGTTTTGAGCAGTTCTTC.

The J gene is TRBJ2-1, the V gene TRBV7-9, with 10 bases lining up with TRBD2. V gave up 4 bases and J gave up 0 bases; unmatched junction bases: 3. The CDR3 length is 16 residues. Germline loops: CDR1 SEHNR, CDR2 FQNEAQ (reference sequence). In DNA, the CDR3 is TGTGCCAGCAGCTCAAGACTAGCGGGCTCCTACAATGAGCAGTTCTTC. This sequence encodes CASSSRLAGSYNEQFF.

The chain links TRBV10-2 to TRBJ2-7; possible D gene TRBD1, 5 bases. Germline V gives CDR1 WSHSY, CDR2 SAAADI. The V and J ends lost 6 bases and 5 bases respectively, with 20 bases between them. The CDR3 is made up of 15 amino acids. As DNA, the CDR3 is TGCGCCAGCAGCTGGGGCCCCTACGGAGACGACGAGCAGTACTTC. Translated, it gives CASSWGPYGDDEQYF.

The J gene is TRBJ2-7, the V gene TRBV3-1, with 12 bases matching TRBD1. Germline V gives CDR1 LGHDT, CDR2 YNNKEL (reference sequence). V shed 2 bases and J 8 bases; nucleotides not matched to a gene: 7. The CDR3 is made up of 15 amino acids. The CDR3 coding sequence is TGTGCCAGCAGCCAATTTGGGACAGGGGGCCGCCAGCAGTACTTC. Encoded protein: CASSQFGTGGRQQYF.

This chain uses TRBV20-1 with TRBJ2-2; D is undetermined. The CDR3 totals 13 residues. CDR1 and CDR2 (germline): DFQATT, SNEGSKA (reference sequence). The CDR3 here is CSALPDGTGELFF. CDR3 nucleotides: TGCAGCGCCTTGCCCGATGGTACCGGGGAGCTGTTTTTT.

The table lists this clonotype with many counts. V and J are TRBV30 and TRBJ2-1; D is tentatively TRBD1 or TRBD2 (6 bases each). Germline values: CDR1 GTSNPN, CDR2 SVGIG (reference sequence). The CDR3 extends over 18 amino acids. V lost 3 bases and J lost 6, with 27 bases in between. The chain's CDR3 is CAWRRRRGVRTTINEQFF. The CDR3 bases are TGTGCCTGGAGGAGGCGGAGGGGGGTCCGCACAACTATCAATGAGCAGTTCTTC.

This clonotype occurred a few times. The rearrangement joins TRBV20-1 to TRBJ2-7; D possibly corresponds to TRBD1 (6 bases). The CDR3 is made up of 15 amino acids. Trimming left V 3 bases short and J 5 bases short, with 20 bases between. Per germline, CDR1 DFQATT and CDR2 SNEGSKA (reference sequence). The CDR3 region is CSASKFRQGPHEQYF. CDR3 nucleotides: TGCAGTGCTAGTAAGTTTAGGCAGGGGCCGCACGAGCAGTACTTC.

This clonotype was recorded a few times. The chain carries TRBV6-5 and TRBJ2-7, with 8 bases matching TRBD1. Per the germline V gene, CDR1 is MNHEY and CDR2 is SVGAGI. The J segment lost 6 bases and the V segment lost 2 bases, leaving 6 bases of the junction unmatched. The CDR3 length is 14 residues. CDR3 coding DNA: TGTGCCAGCAGTTACGGCAGGGGGCGGTCCGAGCAGTACTTC. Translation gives CASSYGRGRSEQYF.

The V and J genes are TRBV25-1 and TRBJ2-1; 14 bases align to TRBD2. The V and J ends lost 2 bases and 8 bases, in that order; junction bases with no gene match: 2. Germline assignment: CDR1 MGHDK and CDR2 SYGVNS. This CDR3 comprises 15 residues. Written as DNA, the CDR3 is TGTGCCAGCAGTGAAGGACTAGCGGGAGGATATGAGCAGTTCTTC. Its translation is CASSEGLAGGYEQFF.